This record covers a single TCR beta chain. No antigen is known for it. The V segment lost 3 bases and the J segment 4 bases; nucleotides outside the gene matches: 2. Per germline, CDR1 ENHRY and CDR2 SYGVKD. The CDR3 totals 13 residues. Full-length variable regions came from constant-region reverse primers plus semi-nested Nested Universal Primer A PCR. A single record per CDR3 protein comes from TCRdb applying MiXCR to the 5' RACE reads. The sample lists 12,000 or so distinct CDR3 sequences; 51% were seen once. Treg sorting used a CD4+CD25+CD127-/low gate. Study-wide results and limits: Larger-cohort validation covered only one TCR beta V-J rearrangement. The TCR gene usage of tumor memory CD4+ T cells clustered together with blood and lymph node memory CD4+ cells and with lymph node naive CD4+ cells.

The clonotype was recovered from a female donor with breast cancer. The rearrangement joins TRBV10-3 to TRBJ2-5; 7 bases are shared with TRBD1. Sequenced material: tumor-infiltrating Tregs sorted from the breast tumor. CDR3 nucleotide sequence: TGTGCCATCAGTGAAAGACAGGGAGAGACCCAGTACTTC. It encodes CAISERQGETQYF.